This entry lists 13 T cell receptor beta chains sequenced from one sample in a study of blood T cell repertoires in COVID-19. Sequencing was performed with immunoSEQ multiplex PCR; in TCRdb, only in-frame clones are kept and a portion is missing. The table records about 130,000 clones, approximately 83% of them present only once. Sequencing was carried out using peripheral blood. The origin of the receptors is a man aged 60 to 75 with acute or convalescent COVID-19.

CDR3 nucleotides: TGTGCCAGCTCACCCGGCGCAGGATCCGGAAACACCATATATTTT. Translated: CASSPGAGSGNTIYF. The rearrangement uses TRBV18 and TRBJ1-3; no definite D call. This CDR3 contains 15 residues. CDR1 is KGHSH, CDR2 LQKENI, per germline. The ends were cut back, 3 bases at V and 4 bases at J, with 13 bases in the middle.

The chain is built from TRBV24-1 and TRBJ2-1; 9 bases align to TRBD1. CDR3 length equals 16 residues. Unmatched junction bases numbered 4, after V lost 2 bases and J lost 3 bases. Germline V CDR1 and CDR2: KGHDR, SFDVKD. CDR3 nucleotides: TGTGCCACCAGTGATTCCGGGACAGGGCACTACAATGAGCAGTTCTTC. Translation gives CATSDSGTGHYNEQFF.

This sequence joins TRBV24-1 and TRBJ2-1; D is possibly TRBD1 (6 bases). Trimming pared 7 bases from V and 7 bases from J, leaving 19 bases between. Germline V lookup: CDR1 KGHDR, CDR2 SFDVKD. The length of the CDR3 is 15 residues. The CDR3 DNA follows: TGTGCCACCAGCCCAGAAGGGTGGGGGCTGAATGAGCAGTTCTTC. Residues: CATSPEGWGLNEQFF.

This clone was observed a handful of times. The gene calls are TRBV19 and TRBJ1-5; TRBD1 aligns across 8 bases. Germline CDR1 is LNHDA and CDR2 is SQIVND (reference sequence). The CDR3 is 15 amino acids. J lost 0 bases, V lost 7 bases, and 5 bases had no gene match. The CDR3 loop reads CASTPTGDSNQPQHF. The CDR3 region has the DNA TGTGCCAGTACCCCGACAGGGGATAGCAATCAGCCCCAGCATTTT.

The rearrangement links TRBV7-6 to TRBJ2-3; 10 bases map to TRBD2. The V segment lost 5 bases and the J segment 5 bases; nucleotides outside the gene matches: 7. The CDR3 extends over 15 amino acids. The V gene's germline CDR1 is SGHVS and CDR2 FNYEAQ. The CDR3 sequence: CASSPSGRAIDTQYF. CDR3 DNA sequence: TGTGCCAGCAGCCCCAGCGGGAGGGCCATAGATACGCAGTATTTT.

This chain's CDR3 is CASSFGYGYTF. In nucleotides, the CDR3 is TGTGCCAGCAGCTTCGGCTATGGCTACACCTTC. The genes are TRBV5-6 and TRBJ1-2; D is unresolved. This CDR3 has 11 residues. Between the trimmed V and J ends, which lost 2 bases and 4 bases, there was a span of 3 bases. The germline CDR1 and CDR2 sequences are SGHDT and YYEEEE. Complete variable domain (other parts from reference TRBV5-6 and TRBJ1-2): DAGVTQSPTHLIKTRGQQVTLRCSPKSGHDTVSWYQQALGQGPQFIFQYYEEEERQRGNFPDRFSGHQFPNYSSELNVNALLLGDSALYLCASSFGYGYTFGSGTRLTVV.

The chain joins TRBV3-1 (or the pseudogene TRBV3-2) to TRBJ1-6; 7 bases align to TRBD1. The germline V gene has CDR1 LGHDT and CDR2 YNNKEL (reference sequence). The CDR3 has 15 residues. With V trimmed by 4 bases and J by 7 bases, 7 bases remained unmatched. This CDR3 is CASSPWTGENSPLHF. CDR3 coding DNA: TGTGCCAGCAGCCCTTGGACAGGCGAAAATTCACCCCTCCACTTT.

The V call is TRBV10-1, the J call TRBJ1-5; D possibly corresponds to TRBD1 (6 bases). The CDR3 has 13 amino acids. The germline V gene encodes CDR1 WNHNN and CDR2 SYGVQD (reference sequence). Trimming took 5 bases from V and 6 from J, leaving 11 bases between them. In nucleotides, the CDR3 is TGCGCCAGCAGTACAGGGTATGGTCAGCCCCAGCATTTT. Translating gives CASSTGYGQPQHF.

This clone was seen a few times. The chain recombines TRBV6-5 with TRBJ1-2; no clear D. The CDR3 is 13 residues long. Germline loops: CDR1 MNHEY, CDR2 SVGAGI. V lost 2 bases, J lost 2 bases, and 6 bases lay in between. This CDR3 reads CASSYRSNYGYTF. The DNA of the CDR3 is TGTGCCAGCAGTTACCGGTCAAACTATGGCTACACCTTC.

This clone has ten or more counts. V and J are TRBV5-1 and TRBJ1-2, with 8 bases matching TRBD1. V lost 2 bases and J lost 4; bases outside the gene matches: 1. Germline CDR1 is SGHRS and CDR2 is YFSETQ. The CDR3 runs 13 residues. The CDR3 loop is CASSFDRGYGYTF. The CDR3, as DNA: TGCGCCAGCAGCTTTGACAGGGGCTATGGCTACACCTTC. Full variable domain (remainder filled in from reference TRBV5-1 and TRBJ1-2): KAGVTQTPRYLIKTRGQQVTLSCSPISGHRSVSWYQQTPGQGLQFLFEYFSETQRNKGNFPGRFSGRQFSNSRSEMNVSTLELGDSALYLCASSFDRGYGYTFGSGTRLTVV.

V is TRBV28 and J is TRBJ1-5; D call uncertain. Germline lookup yields CDR1 MDHEN and CDR2 SYDVKM. The V end was cut by 1 base, the J end by 1 base, with 11 bases between. The CDR3 spans 16 residues. CDR3 coding DNA: TGTGCCAGCAGTTTATACGGGGTGAGGAGCAATCAGCCCCAGCATTTT. Translated, it gives CASSLYGVRSNQPQHF.

The rearrangement uses TRBV7-3 and TRBJ1-1, with TRBD1 matching 8 bases. CDR1 is SGHTA, CDR2 FQGTGA, per germline. The ends lost 0 bases at V and 1 base at J; junction bases unmatched: 1. The CDR3 has 15 residues. CDR3 in DNA: TGTGCCAGCAGCTTAACGGGACAGGCGAACACTGAAGCTTTCTTT. Translation: CASSLTGQANTEAFF.

This rearrangement joins TRBV18 to TRBJ1-2, with 10 bases matching TRBD1. The J segment lost 8 bases and the V segment lost 4 bases, leaving 10 bases of the junction unmatched. This CDR3 comprises 15 residues. Germline values: CDR1 KGHSH, CDR2 LQKENI. The CDR3 is CASSRGQGEEKGYTF. The CDR3 DNA follows: TGTGCCAGCTCACGTGGACAGGGGGAGGAGAAGGGCTACACCTTC.